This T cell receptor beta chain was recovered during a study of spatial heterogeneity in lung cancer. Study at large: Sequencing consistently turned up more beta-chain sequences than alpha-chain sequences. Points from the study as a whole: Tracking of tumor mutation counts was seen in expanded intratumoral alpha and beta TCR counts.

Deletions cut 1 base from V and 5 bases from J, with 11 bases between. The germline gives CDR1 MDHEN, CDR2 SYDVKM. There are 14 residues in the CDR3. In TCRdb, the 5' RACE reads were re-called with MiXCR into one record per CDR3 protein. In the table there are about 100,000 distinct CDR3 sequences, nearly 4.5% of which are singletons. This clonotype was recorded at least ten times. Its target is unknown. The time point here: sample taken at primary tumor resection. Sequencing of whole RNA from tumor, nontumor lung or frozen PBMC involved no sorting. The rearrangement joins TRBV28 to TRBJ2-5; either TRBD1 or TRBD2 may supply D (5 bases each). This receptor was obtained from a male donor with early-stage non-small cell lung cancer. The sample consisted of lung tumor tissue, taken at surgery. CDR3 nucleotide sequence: TGTGCCAGCAGTTTATATGGGGGATCCGAGACCCAGTACTTC. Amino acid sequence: CASSLYGGSETQYF. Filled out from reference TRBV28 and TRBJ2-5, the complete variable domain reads DVKVTQSSRYLVKRTGEKVFLECVQDMDHENMFWYRQDPGLGLRLIYFSYDVKMKEKGDIPEGYSVSREKKERFSLILESASTNQTSMYLCASSLYGGSETQYFGPGTRLLVL.